The next 6 T cell receptor beta chains were all read from a single sample in a study of lymphopenia after photon versus proton radiotherapy. Assay used: immunoSEQ multiplex PCR; TCRdb lists only in-frame clones, some missing. The table lists 65,000 to 85,000 clones, under 95% of them singletons. Sequencing was performed on peripheral blood, taken from a patient treated with photon-based radiotherapy. Every receptor here comes from a woman aged 40-49 years with cholangiocarcinoma.

This chain uses TRBV9 with TRBJ1-6; D call uncertain. This CDR3 has 17 amino acids. Germline lookup yields CDR1 SGDLS and CDR2 YYNGEE. The germline V and J ends were trimmed by 3 bases and 0 bases, with 13 bases remaining between them. The DNA of the CDR3 is TGTGCCAGCAGCGCAACATCTCAGAGCTCCTATAATTCACCCCTCCACTTT. Encoded protein: CASSATSQSSYNSPLHF.

This clone has only one observation. This sequence joins TRBV30 and TRBJ2-1, with D possibly matching TRBD2 (6 bases). This CDR3 has 15 amino acids. The germline V and J ends were trimmed by 5 bases and 5 bases, with 19 bases remaining between them. From germline, CDR1 is GTSNPN and CDR2 SVGIG (reference sequence). CDR3: CAWGEGLGYNNEQFF. The DNA for the CDR3 is TGTGCCTGGGGCGAGGGACTGGGGTACAACAATGAGCAGTTCTTC. The variable domain in full, completed from reference TRBV30 and TRBJ2-1, reads SQTIHQWPATLVQPVGSPLSLECTVEGTSNPNLYWYRQAAGRGLQLLFYSVGIGQISSEVPQNLSASRPQDRQFILSSKKLLLSDSGFYLCAWGEGLGYNNEQFFGPGTRLTVL.

This chain joins TRBV30 and TRBJ1-4, with TRBD1 matching 7 bases. This CDR3 is 15 amino acids long. V lost 2 bases, J lost 3 bases, and 6 bases stayed unmatched. Germline CDR1 is GTSNPN and CDR2 is SVGIG (reference sequence). For the CDR3, the DNA is TGTGCCTGGAGTCCACTGGGACAGTCTAATGAAAAACTGTTTTTT. Protein product: CAWSPLGQSNEKLFF.

V usage is TRBV10-1 and J usage is TRBJ1-3; TRBD1 matches 9 bases. Trimming removed 8 bases from V and 0 bases from J; junction bases left unmatched: 14. The V gene's germline CDR1 is WNHNN and CDR2 SYGVQD (reference sequence). The CDR3 spans 18 residues. CDR3 coding DNA: TGCGCCAGCTCACCGTCCCGGGACAGGGAGCTCTCTGGAAACACCATATATTTT. It yields the protein CASSPSRDRELSGNTIYF.

The genes are TRBV19 and TRBJ1-2; maybe TRBD1 (5 bases). The CDR3 length is 14 residues. Germline loops: CDR1 LNHDA, CDR2 SQIVND (reference sequence). V was trimmed by 9 bases and J by 4 bases, leaving 18 bases between them. CDR3: CASTSPDMFYGYTF. CDR3 DNA sequence: TGTGCCAGCACGTCTCCGGACATGTTCTATGGCTACACCTTC.

The chain is built from TRBV11-2 and TRBJ1-6, with D hard to call. The V gene lost 4 bases and the J gene lost 2 bases, with 21 bases spanning the gap. This CDR3 is built from 19 residues. Germline CDR1 SGHAT, CDR2 FQNNGV. CDR3 coding DNA: TGTGCCAGCAGCTCCCCCGAATCGACCTATGGGACCTATAATTCACCCCTCCACTTT. Amino acids: CASSSPESTYGTYNSPLHF. The complete variable domain, with remaining parts taken from reference TRBV11-2 and TRBJ1-6, reads EAGVAQSPRYKIIEKRQSVAFWCNPISGHATLYWYQQILGQGPKLLIQFQNNGVVDDSQLPKDRFSAERLKGVDSTLKIQPAKLEDSAVYLCASSSPESTYGTYNSPLHFGNGTRLTVT.